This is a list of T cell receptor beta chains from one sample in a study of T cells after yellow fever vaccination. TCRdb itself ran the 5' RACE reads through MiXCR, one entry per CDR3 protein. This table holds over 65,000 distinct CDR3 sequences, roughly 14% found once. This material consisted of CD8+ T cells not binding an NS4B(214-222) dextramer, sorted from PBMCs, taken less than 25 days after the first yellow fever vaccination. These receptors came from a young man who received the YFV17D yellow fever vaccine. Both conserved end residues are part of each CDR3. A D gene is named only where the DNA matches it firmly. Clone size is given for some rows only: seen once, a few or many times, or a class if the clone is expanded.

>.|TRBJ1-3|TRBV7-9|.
TGTGCCAGCAGCTTACAGAGTCCAGCTGGACTTGGAAACACCATATATTTT
CASSLQSPAGLGNTIYF
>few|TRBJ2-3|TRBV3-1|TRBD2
TGTGCCAGCAGCCAAGATCTAACTAGCGTTGGAGATACGCAGTATTTT
CASSQDLTSVGDTQYF
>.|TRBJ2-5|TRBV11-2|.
TGTGCCAGCAGCTTAGACCCAGGGGGGGCGGGGGAGACCCAGTACTTC
CASSLDPGGAGETQYF
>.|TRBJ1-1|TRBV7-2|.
TGTGCCAGCAGCCCCTGGGTCGAGAACACTGAAGCTTTCTTT
CASSPWVENTEAFF
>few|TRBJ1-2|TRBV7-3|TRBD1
TGTGCCAGCAGCTCGGACAGGAAGAAATGGGACTATGGCTACACCTTC
CASSSDRKKWDYGYTF
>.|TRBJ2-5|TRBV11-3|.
TGTGCCAGCAGCTTAGGGGCAGGGGTCCAAGAGACCCAGTACTTC
CASSLGAGVQETQYF
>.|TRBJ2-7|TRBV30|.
TGTGCCTGGGGGATTAAGTCCTACGAGCAGTACTTC
CAWGIKSYEQYF
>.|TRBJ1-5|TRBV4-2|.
TGTGCCAGCAGCCAAGAGAGGGGGTCGCGACAGCCCCAGCATTTT
CASSQERGSRQPQHF
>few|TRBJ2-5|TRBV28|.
TGTGCCAGCAGAGGACAGAGGGAGACCCAGTACTTC
CASRGQRETQYF
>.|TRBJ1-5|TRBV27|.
TGTGCCAGCAGTTTGATAGTTGGTCAGCCCCAGCATTTT
CASSLIVGQPQHF
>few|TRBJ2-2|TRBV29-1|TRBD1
TGCAGCGCCAAAAGACAGGGGGCGATCGGGGAGCTGTTTTTT
CSAKRQGAIGELFF
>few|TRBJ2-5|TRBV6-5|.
TGTGCCAGCAGTTACTCGAAGCAGGTGGGAGAGACCCAGTACTTC
CASSYSKQVGETQYF
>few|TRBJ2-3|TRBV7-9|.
TGTGCCAGCAGCTTAGCGGATGTCACAGATACGCAGTATTTT
CASSLADVTDTQYF
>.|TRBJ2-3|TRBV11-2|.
TGTGCCAGCAGCAAGGGGACGGTCACAGATACGCAGTATTTT
CASSKGTVTDTQYF
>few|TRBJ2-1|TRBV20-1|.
TGCAGTGCTAGACTCCCCCGAGGGGCCTACAATGAGCAGTTCTTC
CSARLPRGAYNEQFF
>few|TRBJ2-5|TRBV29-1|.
TGCAGCGTTACCACTCCAGGGTTCGGAGAGACCCAGTACTTC
CSVTTPGFGETQYF
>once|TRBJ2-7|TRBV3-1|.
TGTGCCAGCTCCATGGGGGTCGCGGGGACCTACGAGCAGTACTTC
CASSMGVAGTYEQYF
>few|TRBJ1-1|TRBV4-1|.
TGCGCCAGCAGCCAAGGGAAGGGGCCGTCCGCTGAAGCTTTCTTT
CASSQGKGPSAEAFF
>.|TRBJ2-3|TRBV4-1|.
TGCGCCAGCAGAGTCGGTACTCAACGAGGGGCGCAGTATTTT
CASRVGTQRGAQYF
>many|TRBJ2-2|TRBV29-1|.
TGCAGCGTTGTGGGTCCTAACACCGGGGAGCTGTTTTTT
CSVVGPNTGELFF
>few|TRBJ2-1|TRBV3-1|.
TGTGCCAGCAGCCGTGAAGGTTACAGGTACAATGAGCAGTTCTTC
CASSREGYRYNEQFF
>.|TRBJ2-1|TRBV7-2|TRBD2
TGTGCCAGCAGCTTACTAGCGGCAACATACAATGAGCAGTTCTTC
CASSLLAATYNEQFF
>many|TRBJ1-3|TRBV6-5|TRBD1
TGTGCCAGCAGTTACTCGAGGGACAGAGGAAACACCATATATTTT
CASSYSRDRGNTIYF
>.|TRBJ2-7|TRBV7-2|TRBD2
TGTGCCAGCAGCCGGACTAGCGGGGGGGCTCGAGAGCAGTACTTC
CASSRTSGGAREQYF
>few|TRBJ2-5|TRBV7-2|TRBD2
TGTGCCAGCAGCTTAGGGGGAGGGGAGGAAGAGACCCAGTACTTC
CASSLGGGEEETQYF